The 19 T cell receptor beta chains below come from one sample, sequenced in a study of monozygotic twins with cystic fibrosis. TCRdb's table, derived via immunoSEQ multiplex PCR, lists solely in-frame clones and lacks some. The top ten hold roughly 0.15% of the sample, which has 20,000 to 25,000 clones, 97% seen once. The sequenced material came from blood. The receptor source for this set is a girl aged 10-17 years with cystic fibrosis.

The genes are TRBV7-2 and TRBJ2-1; 7 nucleotides agree with TRBD1. CDR3 length equals 17 residues. Germline assignment: CDR1 SGHTA and CDR2 FQGNSA. V gave up 1 base and J gave up 4 bases; unmatched junction bases: 10. The CDR3 DNA is TGTGCCAGCAGCTTAGGACAGGGAATGAAGAGGTACAATGAGCAGTTCTTC. It yields the protein CASSLGQGMKRYNEQFF.

The chain combines TRBV6-6 with TRBJ2-1; 8 nucleotides align to TRBD2. Trimming at V came to 2 bases and at J to 4 bases, leaving 4 bases not matched to a gene. Germline CDR1 reads MNHNY; CDR2 reads SVGAGI (reference sequence). The CDR3 extends over 15 amino acids. CDR3 sequence reads: CASSYPPGGYNEQFF. CDR3 nucleotides: TGTGCCAGCAGTTACCCACCGGGGGGGTACAATGAGCAGTTCTTC.

The chain links TRBV7-9 to TRBJ1-2; perhaps TRBD1 as D (5 bases). Trimming removed 2 bases at V and 6 bases at J, with 13 bases between. Germline V gene sequence: CDR1 SEHNR, CDR2 FQNEAQ (reference sequence). The CDR3 has 14 amino acids. CDR3 loop: CASSLLGTSHGYTF. In DNA form, the CDR3 reads TGTGCCAGCAGCTTACTTGGGACGTCACATGGCTACACCTTC.

This chain connects TRBV30 to TRBJ1-1; D ambiguous. The V and J ends lost 2 bases and 0 bases respectively, with 10 bases between them. Germline lookup yields CDR1 GTSNPN and CDR2 SVGIG (reference sequence). CDR3 size: 14 residues. The CDR3 region has the DNA TGTGCCTGGAGTCGCGTGGCCTTGAACACTGAAGCTTTCTTT. Translating it yields CAWSRVALNTEAFF.

The rearrangement joins TRBV28 to TRBJ2-7; unclear D gene. The V and J ends lost 5 bases and 0 bases respectively, with 20 bases between them. CDR1 is MDHEN, CDR2 SYDVKM, per germline. This CDR3 spans 17 amino acids. The CDR3 bases are TGTGCCAGCAGTGGCTCGGAATTCGGTAATAGCTCCTACGAGCAGTACTTC. Its translation is CASSGSEFGNSSYEQYF.

This chain connects TRBV5-1 to TRBJ2-7; 11 bases agree with TRBD1. The CDR3 extends over 15 amino acids. Germline CDR1 and CDR2: SGHRS and YFSETQ. With V trimmed by 1 base and J by 7 bases, 7 bases remained unmatched. In nucleotides, the CDR3 is TGCGCCAGCAGCTTGCCGGGACAGGGGGTTTGGGAGCAGTACTTC. Translated, it gives CASSLPGQGVWEQYF.

J is TRBJ1-1 and V is TRBV30, with D possibly being TRBD1 (6 bases). The V gene lost 4 bases and the J gene lost 4 bases, with 16 bases spanning the gap. In germline, CDR1 is GTSNPN, CDR2 SVGIG (reference sequence). The CDR3 totals 14 residues. CDR3 coding DNA: TGTGCCTGGACCGAAACAGGGTTAGCCACTGAAGCTTTCTTT. This gives the protein CAWTETGLATEAFF.

CDR3 in DNA: TGTGCCAGCACTCCTGGGGGGGGAGGACTACTCTACGAGCAGTACTTC. This gives the protein CASTPGGGGLLYEQYF. The chain joins TRBV9 to TRBJ2-7, with 7 bases fitting TRBD2. CDR3 length equals 16 residues. Germline V gives CDR1 SGDLS, CDR2 YYNGEE. V was pared by 6 bases and J by 3 bases, with 15 bases of the junction left unmatched.

The chain combines TRBV7-9 with TRBJ1-1; 7 nucleotides match TRBD1. The V segment lost 5 bases and the J segment 6 bases; nucleotides outside the gene matches: 12. Germline CDR1 reads SEHNR; CDR2 reads FQNEAQ (reference sequence). The CDR3 runs to 15 residues. For the CDR3, the DNA is TGTGCCAGCAGCCCCCCAAGACAGGGACGGGCTGAAGCTTTCTTT. Translating it yields CASSPPRQGRAEAFF.

The chain carries TRBV7-8 and TRBJ2-1; 9 positions match TRBD1. The CDR3 covers 16 residues. V trimming: 4 bases; J trimming: 7 bases; junction bases outside the gene matches: 11. Germline CDR1 is SGHVS and CDR2 is FQNEAQ. CDR3 sequence: CASSSAKWDRVNEQFF. The CDR3 nucleotides read TGTGCCAGCAGCTCAGCTAAGTGGGACAGGGTGAATGAGCAGTTCTTC.

The chain is built from TRBV7-6 and TRBJ2-1; 10 nucleotides line up with TRBD1. CDR3 size: 17 residues. The junction had 10 bases not matched to a gene; V was cut back by 5 bases and J by 3 bases. Germline V lookup: CDR1 SGHVS, CDR2 FNYEAQ. The DNA for the CDR3 is TGTGCCAGCAGCCGCTCAAGAGGGACAGGGGACTACAATGAGCAGTTCTTC. Its protein product is CASSRSRGTGDYNEQFF. Supplemented by reference TRBV7-6 and TRBJ2-1, the full variable domain reads GAGVSQSPRYKVTKRGQDVALRCDPISGHVSLYWYRQALGQGPEFLTYFNYEAQQDKSGLPNDRFSAERPEGSISTLTIQRTEQRDSAMYRCASSRSRGTGDYNEQFFGPGTRLTVL.

This clone was counted a single time. This chain links TRBV5-1 with TRBJ2-7; the match to TRBD2 covers 13 bases. Trimming removed 1 base from V and 4 bases from J; junction bases left unmatched: 5. Germline V gene data show CDR1 as SGHRS and CDR2 as YFSETQ. CDR3 length equals 16 residues. CDR3 DNA sequence: TGCGCCAGCAGCTTGAGGACTAGCGGGAGCCAATACGAGCAGTACTTC. Its translation: CASSLRTSGSQYEQYF.

This chain uses TRBV6-5 with TRBJ1-2; perhaps TRBD1 as D (6 bases). With 6 bases removed from V and 7 bases from J, the gap between germline ends came to 15 bases. Germline CDR1 reads MNHEY; CDR2 reads SVGAGI. This CDR3 comprises 13 residues. CDR3 in DNA: TGTGCCAGCAGGAGGACCACAGGGACTGGCTACACCTTC. Protein sequence: CASRRTTGTGYTF.

V usage is TRBV28 and J usage is TRBJ2-7; D assignment may be TRBD1 or TRBD2 (5 bases each). The CDR3 loop spans 15 amino acids. Germline assignment: CDR1 MDHEN and CDR2 SYDVKM. The ends were cut back, 3 bases at V and 0 bases at J, with 12 bases in the middle. DNA of the CDR3: TGTGCCAGCAGTTTCCCTCGGGGCGGCTCCTACGAGCAGTACTTC. Protein: CASSFPRGGSYEQYF.

The CDR3 loop is CASSLGLNYEQYF. For the CDR3, the DNA is TGTGCCAGCAGCTTAGGACTGAACTACGAGCAGTACTTC. The chain joins TRBV11-2 to TRBJ2-7; D unclear. The V end lost 1 base, the J end lost 3 bases, and 7 bases lay between the germline ends. Germline V gives CDR1 SGHAT, CDR2 FQNNGV. CDR3 length: 13 residues.

The chain couples TRBV4-2 to TRBJ2-1; D is possibly TRBD1 (5 bases). The CDR3 has 15 residues. V lost 0 bases to trimming and J lost 11 bases, with 17 bases between them. The germline V gene encodes CDR1 LGHNA and CDR2 YNFKEQ. The CDR3 coding sequence is TGTGCCAGCAGCCAAGAAGGTCACAGGAGTTATCAGCAGTTCTTC. Residues: CASSQEGHRSYQQFF.

V is TRBV9 and J is TRBJ2-1, with 15 bases identical to TRBD2. The CDR3 spans 20 residues. The germline V gene has CDR1 SGDLS and CDR2 YYNGEE. The V and J ends lost 3 bases and 0 bases, in that order; junction bases with no gene match: 10. CDR3 region: CASSGTSGRAFEGSYNEQFF. CDR3 nucleotides: TGTGCCAGCAGCGGGACTAGCGGGAGGGCTTTCGAAGGCTCCTACAATGAGCAGTTCTTC.

The chain recombines TRBV6-1 with TRBJ1-2; 7 bases align to TRBD1. The CDR3 runs to 13 residues. Germline V lookup: CDR1 MNHNS, CDR2 SASEGT. Trimming at V came to 2 bases and at J to 6 bases, leaving 3 bases not matched to a gene. The CDR3: CASSERGGHGYTF. As DNA, the CDR3 is TGTGCCAGCAGTGAAAGAGGGGGCCATGGCTACACCTTC.

The chain links TRBV7-2 to TRBJ1-4; TRBD1 is a possible D gene (6 bases). The germline V gene has CDR1 SGHTA and CDR2 FQGNSA. Deletions cut 5 bases from V and 8 bases from J, with 15 bases between. CDR3 size: 14 residues. The CDR3 spells CASSPHIGGEKLFF. CDR3 nucleotide sequence: TGTGCCAGCAGCCCCCACATCGGGGGCGAAAAACTGTTTTTT.